This T cell receptor (beta chain) emerged from a study of vaccination and CD4 T cells after COVID-19. Study-wide context: Comprising six males and four females, the convalescent participants counted two Hispanic individuals among them. Post-COVID draws followed diagnosis by a median roughly 93 days (range 35 to 161).

The treatment: roughly 11-day PBMC culture with coronavirus spike peptide pools or control peptides (ViraFEST assay). With V trimmed by 2 bases and J by 4 bases, 8 bases remained unmatched. Germline CDR1 MNHEY, CDR2 SVGAGI. The CDR3 runs 16 residues. The Oncomine TCR Beta short-read assay sequenced DNA from cultured CD4+ T cells. TCRdb called the PCR reads again in MiXCR, with one record for every CDR3 protein. The data contain 15,000 to 20,000 distinct CDR3 sequences, about 40% of them singletons. Concerning this clonotype: The antigen remains unidentified.

The V gene is TRBV6-5, the J gene TRBJ2-5; 9 nucleotides align to TRBD1. The sample consisted of CD4+ T cells from blood, cultured in vitro, taken before SARS-CoV-2 vaccination. This receptor was taken from a human donor who had recovered from COVID-19. The chain's CDR3 is CASSYGTGFFGETQYF. CDR3 nucleotides: TGTGCCAGCAGTTACGGGACAGGGTTTTTCGGAGAGACCCAGTACTTC.